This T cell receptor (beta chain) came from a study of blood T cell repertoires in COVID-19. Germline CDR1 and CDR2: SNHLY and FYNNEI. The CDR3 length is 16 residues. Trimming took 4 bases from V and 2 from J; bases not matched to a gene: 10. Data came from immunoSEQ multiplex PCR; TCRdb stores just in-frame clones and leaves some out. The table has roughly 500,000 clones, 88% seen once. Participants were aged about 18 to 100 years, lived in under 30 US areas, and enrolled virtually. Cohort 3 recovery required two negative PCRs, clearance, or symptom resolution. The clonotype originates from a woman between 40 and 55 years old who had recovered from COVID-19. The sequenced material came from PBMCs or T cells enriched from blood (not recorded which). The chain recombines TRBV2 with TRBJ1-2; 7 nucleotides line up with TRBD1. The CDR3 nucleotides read TGTGCCAGCAGTGGAGGGACAGCGACTCCCAACTATGGCTACACCTTC. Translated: CASSGGTATPNYGYTF.